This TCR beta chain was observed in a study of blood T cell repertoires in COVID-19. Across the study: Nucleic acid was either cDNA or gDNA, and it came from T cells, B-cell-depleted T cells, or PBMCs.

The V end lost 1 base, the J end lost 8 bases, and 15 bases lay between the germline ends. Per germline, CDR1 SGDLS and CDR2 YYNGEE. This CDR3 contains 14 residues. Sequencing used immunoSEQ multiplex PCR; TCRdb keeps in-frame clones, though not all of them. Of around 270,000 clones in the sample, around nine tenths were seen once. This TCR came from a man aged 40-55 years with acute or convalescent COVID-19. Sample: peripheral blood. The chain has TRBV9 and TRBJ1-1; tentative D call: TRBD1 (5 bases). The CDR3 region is CASSVFDWGSEAFF. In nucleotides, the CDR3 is TGTGCCAGCAGCGTATTCGATTGGGGCAGCGAAGCTTTCTTT.